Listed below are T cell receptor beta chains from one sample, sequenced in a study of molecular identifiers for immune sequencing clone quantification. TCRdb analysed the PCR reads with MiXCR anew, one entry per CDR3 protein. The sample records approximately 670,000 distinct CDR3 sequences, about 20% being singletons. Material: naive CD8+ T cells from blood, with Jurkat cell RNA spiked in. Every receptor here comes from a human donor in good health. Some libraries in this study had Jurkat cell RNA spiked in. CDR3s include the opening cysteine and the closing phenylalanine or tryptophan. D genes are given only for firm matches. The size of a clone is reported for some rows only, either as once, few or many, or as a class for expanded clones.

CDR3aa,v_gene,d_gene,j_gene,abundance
CASSFSGSLYNEQFF,TRBV27,TRBD2,TRBJ2-1,.
CAWGPLRQTEAFF,TRBV30,.,TRBJ1-1,many
CASSLQGYMNTEAFF,TRBV14,.,TRBJ1-1,many
CAGSSNTGELFF,TRBV12-3/TRBV12-4,.,TRBJ2-2,.
CASTLLGTDNEQYF,TRBV6-2/TRBV6-3,.,TRBJ2-7,few
CASSIQGGGQPQHF,TRBV12-3/TRBV12-4,TRBD1,TRBJ1-5,many
CASSFSLWTQDEAFF,TRBV27,.,TRBJ1-1,many
CASSNGLTSYGYTF,TRBV6-2/TRBV6-3,.,TRBJ1-2,.
CASSFGQGSPEAFF,TRBV7-9,TRBD1,TRBJ1-1,many
CASNGGFNTEASF,TRBV7-9,.,TRBJ1-1,few
CASSRQYTGELFF,TRBV12-3/TRBV12-4,.,TRBJ2-2,.
CASSRTPSGGANEQYF,TRBV9,TRBD2,TRBJ2-7,.
CASSPPGGTSARNEQFF,TRBV7-9,.,TRBJ2-1,few
CASSDDRANYGYTF,TRBV2,.,TRBJ1-2,many
CASSRFDSFYEQYF,TRBV13,.,TRBJ2-7,.
CASSMRTEAFF,TRBV19,.,TRBJ1-1,few
CASSYVASGGDTQYF,TRBV6-2/TRBV6-3,TRBD2,TRBJ2-3,few
CSARGTVSYEQYF,TRBV20-1,.,TRBJ2-7,many
CASSPKGLRTEAFF,TRBV7-9,.,TRBJ1-1,many
CASSQVQYSNQPQHF,TRBV4-1,.,TRBJ1-5,many
CASSGWEDTEAFF,TRBV4-1,.,TRBJ1-1,.
CASSLSVGPQETQYF,TRBV7-7,.,TRBJ2-5,many
CAFLPDGNNEQFF,TRBV30,.,TRBJ2-1,few
CSASPTPGHHNQPQHF,TRBV20-1,.,TRBJ1-5,.
CASSIQGRGEQFF,TRBV7-9,.,TRBJ2-1,many
CASSPDLPGDEQYF,TRBV6-2/TRBV6-3,.,TRBJ2-7,many
CAWVTGEGTEAFF,TRBV30,TRBD1,TRBJ1-1,few
CASSSFDYGYTF,TRBV5-4,.,TRBJ1-2,.